The clone carrying this T cell receptor beta chain was recorded at least ten times. Its cognate antigen is unknown. CDR1 is MDHEN, CDR2 SYDVKM, per germline. Trimming took off 2 bases at V and 3 bases at J, with 10 bases between the two ends. The CDR3 sequence is 14 residues long. The time point here: persistent/refractory GD, antithyroid drugs over 5 years with positive TRAb. RNA extracted from PBMCs served as the sequencing template. Relying on iRepertoire HTBI primers and Arm-PCR of CDR3 regions, the team built TCR beta libraries. TCRdb re-analysed the multiplex PCR reads in MiXCR, keeping a single row per CDR3 protein. Among 400,000 to 500,000 distinct CDR3 sequences listed, under 25% were seen once. This sample is part of a study of regulatory T cells in long-lasting Graves disease. The wider study: The study counted Graves' disease as persistent given over 5 years of antithyroid drugs and positive TSH receptor antibodies.

Study-wide findings and caveats: Persistent Graves' disease cases displayed lower TCR diversity than newly diagnosed ones. When disease was persistent, TRBV28, TRBJ1-2 and TRBJ2-5 were the favored segments.

The clonotype comes from a female donor with Graves disease. V and J are TRBV28 and TRBJ1-2; tentatively, D is TRBD1 (6 bases). The source material was peripheral blood mononuclear cells (PBMCs), sampled when the disease was refractory, from a patient treated with antithyroid drugs. CDR3 in amino acids: CASSLPRGDYGYTF. As DNA, the CDR3 is TGTGCCAGCAGTTTACCCAGGGGTGACTATGGCTACACCTTC.